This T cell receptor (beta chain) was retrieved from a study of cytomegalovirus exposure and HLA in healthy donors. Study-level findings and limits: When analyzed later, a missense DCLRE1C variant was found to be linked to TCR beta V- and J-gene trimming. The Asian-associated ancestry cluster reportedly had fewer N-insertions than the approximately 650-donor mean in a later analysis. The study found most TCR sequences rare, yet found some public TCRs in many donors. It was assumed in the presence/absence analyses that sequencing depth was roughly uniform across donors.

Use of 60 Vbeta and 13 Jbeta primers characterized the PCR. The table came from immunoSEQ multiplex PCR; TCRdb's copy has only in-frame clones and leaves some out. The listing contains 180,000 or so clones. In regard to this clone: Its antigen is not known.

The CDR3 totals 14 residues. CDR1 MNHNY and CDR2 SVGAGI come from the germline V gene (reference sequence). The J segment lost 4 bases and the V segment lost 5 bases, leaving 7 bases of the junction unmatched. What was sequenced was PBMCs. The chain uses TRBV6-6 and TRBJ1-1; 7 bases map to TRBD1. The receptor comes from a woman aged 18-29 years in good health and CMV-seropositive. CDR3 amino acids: CASSRGQSITEAFF. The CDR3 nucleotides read TGTGCCAGCAGTAGGGGACAGTCGATCACTGAAGCTTTCTTT.